The present T cell receptor (beta chain) was sequenced within a study of T cell changes during pregnancy in multiple sclerosis. V shed 0 bases, J shed 6 bases, and the junction held 10 bases outside the gene matches. CDR1 is GTSNPN and CDR2 is SVGIG in the germline V gene (reference sequence). The CDR3 is 15 residues long. The table came from immunoSEQ multiplex PCR; TCRdb's copy has only in-frame clones and leaves some out. The table includes about 52,000 clones, approximately 92% detected once. This sequence originates from a female donor with multiple sclerosis, enrolled in a pregnancy study. The specimen comprised CD4+ T cells from peripheral blood mononuclear cells, sampled in the third trimester of pregnancy. The chain couples TRBV30 to TRBJ1-2, with 7 nucleotides matching TRBD1. The CDR3 bases are TGTGCCTGGAGTGTACGGGACAGTTTGGCTCATGGCTACACCTTC. It specifies CAWSVRDSLAHGYTF.